This entry features one TCR beta chain sequence. Produced via immunoSEQ multiplex PCR; TCRdb's table is partial and in-frame only. The sample contains about 500,000 clones, less than 90% of which appear only once. This entry comes from a study of blood T cell repertoires in COVID-19. Enrolled during active infection, Seattle patients were then followed longitudinally. This CDR3 region has 16 residues. Germline V gives CDR1 GTSNPN, CDR2 SVGIG (reference sequence). V was pared by 8 bases and J by 4 bases, with 21 bases between. The sequence came from a woman between 50 and 59 years old with COVID-19, enrolled during active disease. Sequencing used peripheral blood. This rearrangement joins TRBV30 to TRBJ2-6; TRBD1 is a possible D gene (5 bases). DNA of the CDR3: TGTGCCGGACATCTGGTTTATTTTAGGGGGGCCAACGTCCTGACTTTC. The encoded protein is CAGHLVYFRGANVLTF. The entire variable domain, with the rest obtained from reference TRBV30 and TRBJ2-6, is as follows: SQTIHQWPATLVQPVGSPLSLECTVEGTSNPNLYWYRQAAGRGLQLLFYSVGIGQISSEVPQNLSASRPQDRQFILSSKKLLLSDSGFYLCAGHLVYFRGANVLTFGAGSRLTVL.